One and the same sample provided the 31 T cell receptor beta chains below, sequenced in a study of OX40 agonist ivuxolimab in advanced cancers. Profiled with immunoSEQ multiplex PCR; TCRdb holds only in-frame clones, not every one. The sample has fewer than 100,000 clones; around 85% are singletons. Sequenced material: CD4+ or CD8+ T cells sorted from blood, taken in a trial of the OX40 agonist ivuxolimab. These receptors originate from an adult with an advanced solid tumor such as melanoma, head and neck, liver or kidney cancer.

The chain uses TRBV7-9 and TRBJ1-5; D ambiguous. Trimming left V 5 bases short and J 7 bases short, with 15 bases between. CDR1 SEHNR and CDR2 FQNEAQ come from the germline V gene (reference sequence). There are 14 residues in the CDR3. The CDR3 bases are TGTGCCAGCAGCAATACGGGGATGGGGCAGCCCCAGCATTTT. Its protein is CASSNTGMGQPQHF.

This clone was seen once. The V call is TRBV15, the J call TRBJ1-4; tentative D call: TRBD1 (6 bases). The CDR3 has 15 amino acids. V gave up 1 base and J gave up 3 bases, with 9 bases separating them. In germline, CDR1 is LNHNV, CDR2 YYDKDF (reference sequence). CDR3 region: CATSRGGGANEKLFF. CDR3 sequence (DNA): TGTGCCACCAGCAGAGGAGGGGGGGCTAATGAAAAACTGTTTTTT.

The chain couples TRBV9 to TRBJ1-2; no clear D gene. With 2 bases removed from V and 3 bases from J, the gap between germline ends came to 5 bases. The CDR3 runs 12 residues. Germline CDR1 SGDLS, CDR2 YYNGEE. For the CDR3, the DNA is TGTGCCAGCAGCGTTGGCGACTATGGCTACACCTTC. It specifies CASSVGDYGYTF. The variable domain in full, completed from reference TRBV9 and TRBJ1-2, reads DSGVTQTPKHLITATGQRVTLRCSPRSGDLSVYWYQQSLDQGLQFLIQYYNGEERAKGNILERFSAQQFPDLHSELNLSSLELGDSALYFCASSVGDYGYTFGSGTRLTVV.

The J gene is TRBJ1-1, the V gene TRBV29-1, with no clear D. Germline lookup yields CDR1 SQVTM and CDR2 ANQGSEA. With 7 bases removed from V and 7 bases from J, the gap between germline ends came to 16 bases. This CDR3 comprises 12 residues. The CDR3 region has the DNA TGCAGCGCTGGGTTTAGCCTAAGTGAAGCTTTCTTT. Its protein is CSAGFSLSEAFF.

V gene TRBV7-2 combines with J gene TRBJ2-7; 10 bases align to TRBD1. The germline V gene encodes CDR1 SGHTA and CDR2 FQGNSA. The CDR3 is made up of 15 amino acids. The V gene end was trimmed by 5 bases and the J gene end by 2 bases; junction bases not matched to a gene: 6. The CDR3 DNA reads TGTGCCAGCAGCCGGGACAGGGGAGGGACCTACGAGCAGTACTTC. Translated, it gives CASSRDRGGTYEQYF.

This CDR3 reads CASNGVNTEAFF. CDR3 nucleotide sequence: TGTGCCAGCAACGGGGTGAACACTGAAGCTTTCTTT. V and J are TRBV6-1 and TRBJ1-1; D call uncertain. Looked up from germline, CDR1 is MNHNS and CDR2 is SASEGT. The CDR3 has 12 residues. Trimming pared 7 bases from V and 0 bases from J, leaving 6 bases between.

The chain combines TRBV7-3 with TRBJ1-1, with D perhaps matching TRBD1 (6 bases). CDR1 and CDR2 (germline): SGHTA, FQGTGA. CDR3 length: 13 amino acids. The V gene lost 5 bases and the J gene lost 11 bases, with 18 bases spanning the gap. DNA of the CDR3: TGTGCCAGCAGCCCCCCGGGCGGGGGGCATGCTTTCTTT. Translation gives CASSPPGGGHAFF.

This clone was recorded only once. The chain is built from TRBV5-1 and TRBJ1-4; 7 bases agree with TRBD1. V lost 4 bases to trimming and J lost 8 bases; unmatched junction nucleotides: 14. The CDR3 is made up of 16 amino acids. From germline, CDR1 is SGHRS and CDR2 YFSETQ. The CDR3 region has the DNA TGCGCCAGCAGCGCCCGGGTCGGGGACAGAGGGGAAAAACTGTTTTTT. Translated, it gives CASSARVGDRGEKLFF.

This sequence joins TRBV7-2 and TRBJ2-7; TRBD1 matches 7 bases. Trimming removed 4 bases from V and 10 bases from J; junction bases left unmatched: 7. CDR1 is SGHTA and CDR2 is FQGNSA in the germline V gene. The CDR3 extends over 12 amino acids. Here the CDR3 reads CASSSAQGRQYF. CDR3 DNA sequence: TGTGCCAGCAGCTCCGCACAGGGGCGACAGTACTTC.

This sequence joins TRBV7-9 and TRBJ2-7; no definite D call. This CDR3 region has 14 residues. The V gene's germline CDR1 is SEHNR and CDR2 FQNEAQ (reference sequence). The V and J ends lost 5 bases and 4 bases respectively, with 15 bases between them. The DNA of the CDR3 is TGTGCCAGCAGCCTAGGGTGGAAGCCGTACGAGCAGTACTTC. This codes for CASSLGWKPYEQYF.

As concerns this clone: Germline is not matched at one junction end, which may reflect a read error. CDR3 protein: CASSSQRGAGYDF. CDR3 in DNA: TGTGCCAGCAGTTCCCAAAGGGGGGCGGGTTACGACTTC. The chain recombines TRBV28 with TRBJ2-7; D may correspond to TRBD1 or TRBD2 (6 bases each). CDR1 and CDR2 from the germline V gene are MDHEN and SYDVKM. There are 13 residues in the CDR3.

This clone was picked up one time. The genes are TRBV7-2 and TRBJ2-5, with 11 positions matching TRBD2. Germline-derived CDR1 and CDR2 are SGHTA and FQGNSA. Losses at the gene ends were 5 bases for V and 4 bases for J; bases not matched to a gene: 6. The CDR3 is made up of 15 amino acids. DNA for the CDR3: TGTGCCAGCAGCCGACCTGGGACTAGCGGAGAGACCCAGTACTTC. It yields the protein CASSRPGTSGETQYF.

The CDR3 sequence is CASGQIQETQYF. In DNA form, the CDR3 reads TGTGCCAGCGGGCAGATCCAAGAGACCCAGTACTTC. V usage is TRBV2 and J usage is TRBJ2-5; D is ambiguous. This CDR3 comprises 12 residues. Germline CDR1 and CDR2: SNHLY and FYNNEI. Trimming cost V 8 bases and J 1 base, with 8 bases left between them.

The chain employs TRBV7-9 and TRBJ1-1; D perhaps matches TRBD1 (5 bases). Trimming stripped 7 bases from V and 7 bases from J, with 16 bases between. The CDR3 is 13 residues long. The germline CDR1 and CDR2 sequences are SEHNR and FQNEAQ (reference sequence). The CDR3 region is CASTPRDGHEAFF. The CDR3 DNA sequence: TGTGCCAGCACCCCTAGGGACGGACATGAAGCTTTCTTT.

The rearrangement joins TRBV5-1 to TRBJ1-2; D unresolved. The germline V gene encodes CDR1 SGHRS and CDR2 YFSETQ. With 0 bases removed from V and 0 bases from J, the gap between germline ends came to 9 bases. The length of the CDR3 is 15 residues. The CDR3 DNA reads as TGCGCCAGCAGCTTGGGGGCAGTACCTAACTATGGCTACACCTTC. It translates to CASSLGAVPNYGYTF.

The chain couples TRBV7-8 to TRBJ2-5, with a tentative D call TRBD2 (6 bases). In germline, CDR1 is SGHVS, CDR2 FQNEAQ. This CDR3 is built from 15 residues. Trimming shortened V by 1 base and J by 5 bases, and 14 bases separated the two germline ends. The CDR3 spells CASSLGRWGRETQYF. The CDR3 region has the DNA TGTGCCAGCAGCTTAGGGCGGTGGGGGAGGGAGACCCAGTACTTC.

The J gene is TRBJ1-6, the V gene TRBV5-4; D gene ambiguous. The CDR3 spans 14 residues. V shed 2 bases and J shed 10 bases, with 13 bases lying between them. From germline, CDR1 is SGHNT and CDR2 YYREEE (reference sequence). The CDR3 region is CASSFRQTRSPLHF. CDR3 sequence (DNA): TGTGCCAGCAGCTTTCGTCAGACGCGATCACCCCTCCACTTT. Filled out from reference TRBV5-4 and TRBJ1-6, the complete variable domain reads ETGVTQSPTHLIKTRGQQVTLRCSSQSGHNTVSWYQQALGQGPQFIFQYYREEENGRGNFPPRFSGLQFPNYSSELNVNALELDDSALYLCASSFRQTRSPLHFGNGTRLTVT.

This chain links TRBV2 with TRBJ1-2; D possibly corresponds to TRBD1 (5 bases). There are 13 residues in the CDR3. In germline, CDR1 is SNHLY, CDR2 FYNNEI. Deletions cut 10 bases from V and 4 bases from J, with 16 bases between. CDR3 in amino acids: CAIAQGTGYGYTF. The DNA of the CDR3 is TGTGCCATCGCCCAGGGAACGGGCTATGGCTACACCTTC.

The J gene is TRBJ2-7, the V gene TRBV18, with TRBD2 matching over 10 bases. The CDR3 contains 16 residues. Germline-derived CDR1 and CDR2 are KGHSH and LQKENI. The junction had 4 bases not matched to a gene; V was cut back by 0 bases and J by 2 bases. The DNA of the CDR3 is TGTGCCAGCTCACCACCGTCTAGCGGGAGCCCCTACGAGCAGTACTTC. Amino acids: CASSPPSSGSPYEQYF.

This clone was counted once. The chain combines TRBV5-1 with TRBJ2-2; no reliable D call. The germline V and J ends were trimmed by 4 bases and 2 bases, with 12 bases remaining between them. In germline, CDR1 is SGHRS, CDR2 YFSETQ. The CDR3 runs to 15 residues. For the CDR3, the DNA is TGCGCCAGCAGCCCCCGCGTGGCCAACACCGGGGAGCTGTTTTTT. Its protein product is CASSPRVANTGELFF.

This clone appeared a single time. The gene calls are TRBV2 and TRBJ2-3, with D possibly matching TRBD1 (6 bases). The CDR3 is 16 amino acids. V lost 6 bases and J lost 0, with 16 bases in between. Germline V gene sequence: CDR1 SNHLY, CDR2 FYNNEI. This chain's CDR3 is CASRRASGASTDTQYF. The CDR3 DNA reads TGTGCCAGCAGGAGAGCATCAGGGGCTAGCACAGATACGCAGTATTTT.

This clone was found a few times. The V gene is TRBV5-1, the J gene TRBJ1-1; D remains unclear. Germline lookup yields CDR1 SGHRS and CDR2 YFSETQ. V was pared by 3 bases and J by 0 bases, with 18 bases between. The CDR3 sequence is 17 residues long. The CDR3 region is CASSSQTQGPLNTEAFF. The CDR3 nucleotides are TGCGCCAGCAGCTCACAAACACAAGGGCCCTTGAACACTGAAGCTTTCTTT. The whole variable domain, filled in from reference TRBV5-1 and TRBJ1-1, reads KAGVTQTPRYLIKTRGQQVTLSCSPISGHRSVSWYQQTPGQGLQFLFEYFSETQRNKGNFPGRFSGRQFSNSRSEMNVSTLELGDSALYLCASSSQTQGPLNTEAFFGQGTRLTVV.

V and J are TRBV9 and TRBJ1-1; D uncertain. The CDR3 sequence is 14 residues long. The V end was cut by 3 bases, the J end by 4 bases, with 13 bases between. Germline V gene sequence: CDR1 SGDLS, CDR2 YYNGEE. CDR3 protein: CASSAHRRGTEAFF. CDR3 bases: TGTGCCAGCAGCGCCCACCGTCGGGGCACTGAAGCTTTCTTT.

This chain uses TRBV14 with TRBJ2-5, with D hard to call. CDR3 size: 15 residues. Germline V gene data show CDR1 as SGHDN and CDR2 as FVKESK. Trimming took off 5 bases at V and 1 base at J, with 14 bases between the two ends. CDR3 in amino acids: CASSNRQDVQETQYF. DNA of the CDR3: TGTGCCAGCAGCAATCGACAAGACGTCCAAGAGACCCAGTACTTC.

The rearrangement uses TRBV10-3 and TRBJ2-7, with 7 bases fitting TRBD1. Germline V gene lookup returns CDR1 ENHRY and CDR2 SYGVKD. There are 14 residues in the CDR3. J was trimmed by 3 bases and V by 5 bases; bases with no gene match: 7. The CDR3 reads CAISWDSAVYEQYF. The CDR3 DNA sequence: TGTGCCATCAGTTGGGACAGCGCAGTCTACGAGCAGTACTTC.

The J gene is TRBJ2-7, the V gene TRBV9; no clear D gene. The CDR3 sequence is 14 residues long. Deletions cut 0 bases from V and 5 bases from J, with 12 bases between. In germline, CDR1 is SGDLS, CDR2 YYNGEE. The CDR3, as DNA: TGTGCCAGCAGCGTAGGTCGGCTGAGCGACGAGCAGTACTTC. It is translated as CASSVGRLSDEQYF.

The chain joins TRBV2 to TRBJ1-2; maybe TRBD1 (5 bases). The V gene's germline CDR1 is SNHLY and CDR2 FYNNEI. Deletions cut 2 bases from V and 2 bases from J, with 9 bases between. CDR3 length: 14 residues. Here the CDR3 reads CASSETRQNYGYTF. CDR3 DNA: TGTGCCAGCAGTGAAACGAGACAGAACTATGGCTACACCTTC.

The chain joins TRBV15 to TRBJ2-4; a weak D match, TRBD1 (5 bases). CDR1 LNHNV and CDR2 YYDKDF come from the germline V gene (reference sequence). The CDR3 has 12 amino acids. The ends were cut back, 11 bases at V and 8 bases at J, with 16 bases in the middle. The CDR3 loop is CASPRGCDIQYF. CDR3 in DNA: TGTGCCTCACCTAGGGGTTGTGACATTCAGTACTTC.

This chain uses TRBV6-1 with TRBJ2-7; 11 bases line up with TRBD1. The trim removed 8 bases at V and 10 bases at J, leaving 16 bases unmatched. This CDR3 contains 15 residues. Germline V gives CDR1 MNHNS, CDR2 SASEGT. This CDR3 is CASCQPGQGEWVQYF. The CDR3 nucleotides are TGTGCCAGCTGCCAACCGGGACAGGGGGAATGGGTCCAGTACTTC.

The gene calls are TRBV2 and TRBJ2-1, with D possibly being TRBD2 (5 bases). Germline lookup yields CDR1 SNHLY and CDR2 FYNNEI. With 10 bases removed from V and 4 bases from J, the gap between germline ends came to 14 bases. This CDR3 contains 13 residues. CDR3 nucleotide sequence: TGTGCCATAAGGACTGCCTCATACAATGAGCAGTTCTTC. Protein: CAIRTASYNEQFF.

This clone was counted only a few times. This CDR3 reads CASTRGALDHIQYF. The CDR3 DNA sequence: TGTGCCAGCACCCGAGGGGCCCTCGACCACATTCAGTACTTC. The V gene is TRBV7-2, the J gene TRBJ2-4; D is perhaps TRBD1 or TRBD2 (5 bases each). Germline CDR1 SGHTA, CDR2 FQGNSA. V was clipped by 7 bases and J by 8 bases, with 18 bases between them. The CDR3 totals 14 residues.